What follows describes a single T cell receptor (beta chain). Its antigen is currently not known. The sample holds no much larger clone one base away, and base qualities are not on file. This sample stems from a study of blood T cell repertoires in COVID-19 (dated by TCRdb to 2020 to 2021). Background on the whole study: Samples covering the acute and convalescent phases of COVID-19 were provided by collaborators in the United States, Italy and Spain. The prospective study material was composed of cDNA or gDNA derived from T cells, B-cell-depleted T cells, or PBMCs. Subjects who had been exposed to COVID-19, were actively infected with it, or had recovered from it provided the deeply sampled blood TCRbeta repertoires that made up the dataset. The repertoires were released in a freely available public database meant as a resource for research on the immune response to SARS-CoV-2. Samples came from the ongoing ImmuneRACE study (first 160 participants) plus 1,254 subjects from 6 global collaborators. The sample metadata nearly always contained a de-identified subject ID, COVID-19 status, age in years and sex. Where HLA class I and class II types were available, the types were taken from metadata supplied by the sample provider, not from assay-based typing.

The collaborating institutions used their own protocols to collect whole blood in K2EDTA tubes. For TCRbeta analysis, collaborator samples were shipped as frozen whole blood, as isolated PBMCs, or as DNA extracted from either sample type. The investigation overall reported the following: How much clinical and demographic metadata was included differed by source and by participant, and the metadata was provided uncurated.

The immunoSEQ Assay, a bias-controlled multiplex PCR, was used to amplify TCRbeta CDR3 regions from genomic DNA. The study's own analysis went as follows. The number of nucleated cells in each sample was estimated by amplification of reference gene primers within the assay. To quantify the absolute abundance of each unique TCRbeta CDR3 rearrangement, sequence reads were collapsed and filtered. For each sample, productive Simpson clonality was calculated as the square root of Simpson's diversity index across productive rearrangements. Not all clones reach the TCRdb copy of this immuneACCESS table, which keeps in-frame sequences only. Checked studies attribute under half of the gap to unresolved V genes and leave the rest unexplained. V and J calls and clone size are those listed in that table; D and trimming were worked out from the DNA. Across this sample there are fewer than 300,000 clones, with around 90% seen only once. The top ten clonotypes cover about 0.74% of the sample.

Relative to germline, V is missing 7 bases and J is missing 0 bases, with 6 bases of the junction outside any gene match. Including cysteine and phenylalanine, the CDR3 has 14 amino acids. The only DNA kept is the CDR3, 42 bases in frame from the first base. In the germline V gene, CDR1 corresponds to SNHLY and CDR2 to FYNNEI. The V and J genes are TRBV2 and TRBJ2-7, with TRBD2 matching 7 junction bases. The source material was peripheral blood. The TCR sequence derives from a woman aged 30 to 39 with acute or convalescent COVID-19. The CDR3 loop reads CASTLAEDSYEQYF. Read as DNA, the sequence is TGTGCCAGCACCCTAGCGGAGGACTCCTACGAGCAGTACTTC.